This T cell receptor (beta chain) was recovered during a study of T cell repertoires in cytomegalovirus infection. Study information: Public signatures in TCR beta pointed to CMV infection and matching HLA type.

Details on this clonotype: The antigen is undetermined.

The CDR3 consists of 14 residues. With 4 bases clipped from V and 4 bases from J, the junction kept 5 bases outside the gene matches. The germline gives CDR1 MDHEN, CDR2 SYDVKM. General study results and limits: The study found HLA-C-restricted CMV-specific TCR beta clonotypes dominating the ex vivo response. CMV carriers having the relevant HLA were flagged by cumulative public TCR beta family frequency.

TCRdb analysed the reads with MiXCR anew, one entry per CDR3 protein. The sample lists hundreds of thousands of distinct CDR3 sequences, approximately 24% occurring once. The TCR originated in a human donor in good health (CMV status not recorded). Some clones in this sample may be carry-over from other donors' samples. This chain connects TRBV28 to TRBJ1-2; 8 nucleotides match TRBD1. Sequences were obtained from CD8+ T cells from PBMCs. CDR3 sequence reads: CASSSRTGSYGYTF. The CDR3 coding sequence is TGTGCCAGCAGTTCACGGACAGGGTCCTATGGCTACACCTTC.